This entry features one TCR beta chain sequence. The antigen is undetermined. The CDR3 runs to 17 residues. Germline V gene data show CDR1 as SEHNR and CDR2 as FQNEAQ (reference sequence). This specimen comes from a study of CXCR3-negative and CXCR3-positive naive CD8 T cells. Study findings and constraints: TCR strength was inferred from TRB CDR3 properties, while surface CD5 was comparable between naive subsets. The TRBV-TRBJ usage of naive CXCR3-negative and CXCR3-positive cells was similar, but that of memory cells differed. Diversity proved comparably high across both naive subsets and much lower in memory CD8+ cells.

Carrying UMI labels, the TRB cDNA libraries were prepared through 5' RACE. No DNA is given; TCRdb re-called the 5' RACE reads and lists each CDR3 protein once. In total, the table holds around 81,000 distinct CDR3 sequences. This receptor was obtained from a human donor in good health. Some clones in this sample may be carry-over from other donors' samples. Sample: naive CXCR3- CD8+ T cells from blood. The subset here: CD45RO-CCR7+CD27+CD95- naive CD8+ T cells lacking CXCR3 (TNR3-). This chain connects TRBV7-9 to TRBJ2-7; TCRdb lists TRBD2, though no DNA is available to test this call. The CDR3 sequence is CASSLGGLAGEVDEQYF.